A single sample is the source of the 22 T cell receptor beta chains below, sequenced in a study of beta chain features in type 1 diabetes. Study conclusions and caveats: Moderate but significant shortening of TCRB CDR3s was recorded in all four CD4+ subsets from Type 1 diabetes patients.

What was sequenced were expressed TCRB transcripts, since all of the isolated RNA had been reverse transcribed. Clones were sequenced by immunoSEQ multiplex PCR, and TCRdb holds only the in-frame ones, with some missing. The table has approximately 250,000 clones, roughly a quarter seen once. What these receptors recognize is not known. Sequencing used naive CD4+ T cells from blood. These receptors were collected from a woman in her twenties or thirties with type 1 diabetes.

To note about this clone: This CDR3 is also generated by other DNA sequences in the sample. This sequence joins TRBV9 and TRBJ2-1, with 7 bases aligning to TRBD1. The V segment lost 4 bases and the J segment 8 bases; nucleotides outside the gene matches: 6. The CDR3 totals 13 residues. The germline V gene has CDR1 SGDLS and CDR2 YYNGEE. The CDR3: CASSPRQGYEQFF. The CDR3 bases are TGTGCCAGCAGCCCCCGACAGGGCTATGAGCAGTTCTTC.

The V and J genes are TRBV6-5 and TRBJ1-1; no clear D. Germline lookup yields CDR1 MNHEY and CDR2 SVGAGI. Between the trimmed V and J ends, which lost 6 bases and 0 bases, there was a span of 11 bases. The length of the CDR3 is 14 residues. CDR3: CASRVAGMNTEAFF. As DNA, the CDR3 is TGTGCCAGCAGGGTGGCGGGAATGAACACTGAAGCTTTCTTT.

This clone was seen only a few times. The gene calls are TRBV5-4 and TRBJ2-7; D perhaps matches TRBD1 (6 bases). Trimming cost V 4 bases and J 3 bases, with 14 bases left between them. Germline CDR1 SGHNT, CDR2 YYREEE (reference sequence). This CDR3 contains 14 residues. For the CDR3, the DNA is TGTGCCAGCAGCCCTGGGACACGAAACTACGAGCAGTACTTC. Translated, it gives CASSPGTRNYEQYF. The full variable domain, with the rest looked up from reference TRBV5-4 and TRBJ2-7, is ETGVTQSPTHLIKTRGQQVTLRCSSQSGHNTVSWYQQALGQGPQFIFQYYREEENGRGNFPPRFSGLQFPNYSSELNVNALELDDSALYLCASSPGTRNYEQYFGPGTRLTVT.

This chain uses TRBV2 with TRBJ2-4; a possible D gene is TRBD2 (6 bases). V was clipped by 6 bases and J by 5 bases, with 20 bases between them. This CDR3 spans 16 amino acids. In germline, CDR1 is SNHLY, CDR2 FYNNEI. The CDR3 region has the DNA TGTGCCAGCAGGTTCGGGACTGTAGATTACGAAAACATTCAGTACTTC. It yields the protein CASRFGTVDYENIQYF.

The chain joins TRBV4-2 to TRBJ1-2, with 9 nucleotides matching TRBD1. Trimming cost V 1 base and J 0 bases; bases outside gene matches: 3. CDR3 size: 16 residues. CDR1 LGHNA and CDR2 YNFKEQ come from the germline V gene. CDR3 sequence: CASSQAQGATNYGYTF. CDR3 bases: TGTGCCAGCAGCCAAGCACAGGGGGCTACTAACTATGGCTACACCTTC.

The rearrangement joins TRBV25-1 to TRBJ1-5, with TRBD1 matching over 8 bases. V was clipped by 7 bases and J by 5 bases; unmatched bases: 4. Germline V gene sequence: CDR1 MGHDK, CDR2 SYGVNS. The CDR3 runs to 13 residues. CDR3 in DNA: TGTGCCAGCATGAGGACAGGGCATCAGCCCCAGCATTTT. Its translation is CASMRTGHQPQHF. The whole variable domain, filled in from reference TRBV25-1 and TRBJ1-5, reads EADIYQTPRYLVIGTGKKITLECSQTMGHDKMYWYQQDPGMELHLIHYSYGVNSTEKGDLSSESTVSRIRTEHFPLTLESARPSHTSQYLCASMRTGHQPQHFGDGTRLSIL.

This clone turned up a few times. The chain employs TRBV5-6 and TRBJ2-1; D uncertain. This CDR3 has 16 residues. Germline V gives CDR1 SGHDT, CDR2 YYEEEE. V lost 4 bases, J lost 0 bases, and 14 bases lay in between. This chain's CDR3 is CASSPDLQSSYNEQFF. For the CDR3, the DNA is TGTGCCAGCAGCCCAGACTTGCAGAGCTCCTACAATGAGCAGTTCTTC.

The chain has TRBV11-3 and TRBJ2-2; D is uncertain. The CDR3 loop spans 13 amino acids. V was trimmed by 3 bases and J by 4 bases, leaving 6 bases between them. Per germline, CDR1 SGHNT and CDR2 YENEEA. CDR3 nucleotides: TGTGCCAGCAGCTTGGTTAGCACCGGGGAGCTGTTTTTT. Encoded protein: CASSLVSTGELFF.

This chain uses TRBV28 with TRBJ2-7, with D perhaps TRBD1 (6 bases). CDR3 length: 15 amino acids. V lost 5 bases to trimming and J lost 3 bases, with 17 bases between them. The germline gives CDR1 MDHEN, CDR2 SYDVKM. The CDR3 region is CASSTVWGPGYEQYF. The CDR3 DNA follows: TGTGCCAGCAGTACCGTCTGGGGGCCTGGCTACGAGCAGTACTTC.

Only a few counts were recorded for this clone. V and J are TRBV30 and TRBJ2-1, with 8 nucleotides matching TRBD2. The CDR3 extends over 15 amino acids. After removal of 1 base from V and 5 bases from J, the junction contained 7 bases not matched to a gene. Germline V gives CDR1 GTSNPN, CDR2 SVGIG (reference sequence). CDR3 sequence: CAWSERAGDHNEQFF. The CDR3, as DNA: TGTGCCTGGAGTGAAAGAGCGGGAGACCACAATGAGCAGTTCTTC.

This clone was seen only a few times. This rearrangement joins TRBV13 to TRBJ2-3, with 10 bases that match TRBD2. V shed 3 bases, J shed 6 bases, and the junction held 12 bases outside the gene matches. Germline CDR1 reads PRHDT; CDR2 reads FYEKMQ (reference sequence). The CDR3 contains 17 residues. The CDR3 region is CASSFVAGGPRKDTQYF. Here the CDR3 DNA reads TGTGCCAGCAGCTTCGTAGCGGGAGGCCCACGCAAGGATACGCAGTATTTT.

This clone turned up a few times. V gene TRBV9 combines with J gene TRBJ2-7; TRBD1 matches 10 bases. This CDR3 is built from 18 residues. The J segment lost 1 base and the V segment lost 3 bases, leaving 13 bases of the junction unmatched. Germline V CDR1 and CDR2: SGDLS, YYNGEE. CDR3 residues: CASSAGGTGVLVSYEQYF. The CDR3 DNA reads TGTGCCAGCAGCGCGGGGGGGACAGGGGTTTTGGTGTCCTACGAGCAGTACTTC.

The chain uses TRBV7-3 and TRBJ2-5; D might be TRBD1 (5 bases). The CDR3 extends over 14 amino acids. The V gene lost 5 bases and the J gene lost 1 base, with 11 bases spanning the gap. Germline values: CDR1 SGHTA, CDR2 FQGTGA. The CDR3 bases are TGTGCCAGCAGCCCGTCGACAGTCCAAGAGACCCAGTACTTC. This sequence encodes CASSPSTVQETQYF.

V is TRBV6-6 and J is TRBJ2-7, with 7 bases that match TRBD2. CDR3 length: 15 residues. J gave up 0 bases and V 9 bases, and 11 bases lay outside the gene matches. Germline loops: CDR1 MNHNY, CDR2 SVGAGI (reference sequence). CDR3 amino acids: CASEGRARDSYEQYF. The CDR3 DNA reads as TGTGCCAGTGAGGGGAGGGCCCGAGACTCCTACGAGCAGTACTTC.

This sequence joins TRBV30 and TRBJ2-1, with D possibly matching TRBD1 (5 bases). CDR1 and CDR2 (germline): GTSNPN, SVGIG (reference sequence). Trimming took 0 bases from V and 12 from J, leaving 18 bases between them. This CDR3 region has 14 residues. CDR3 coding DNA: TGTGCCTGGAGTGTGGCCAGGGCCGGTATTGTGCAGTTCTTC. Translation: CAWSVARAGIVQFF.

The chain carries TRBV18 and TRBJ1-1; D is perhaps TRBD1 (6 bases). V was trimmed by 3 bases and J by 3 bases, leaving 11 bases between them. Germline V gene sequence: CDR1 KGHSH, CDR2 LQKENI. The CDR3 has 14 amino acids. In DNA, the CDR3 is TGTGCCAGCTCACCGACAGGTCTGGACACTGAAGCTTTCTTT. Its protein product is CASSPTGLDTEAFF. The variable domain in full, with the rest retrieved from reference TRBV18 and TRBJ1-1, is NAGVMQNPRHLVRRRGQEARLRCSPMKGHSHVYWYRQLPEEGLKFMVYLQKENIIDESGMPKERFSAEFPKEGPSILRIQQVVRGDSAAYFCASSPTGLDTEAFFGQGTRLTVV.

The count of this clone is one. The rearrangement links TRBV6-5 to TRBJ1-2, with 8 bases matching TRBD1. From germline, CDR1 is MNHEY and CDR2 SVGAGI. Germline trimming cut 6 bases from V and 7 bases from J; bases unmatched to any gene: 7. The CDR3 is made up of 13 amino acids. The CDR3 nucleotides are TGTGCCAGCAGGCTTACAGGGGGGTTTGGCTACACCTTC. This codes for CASRLTGGFGYTF.

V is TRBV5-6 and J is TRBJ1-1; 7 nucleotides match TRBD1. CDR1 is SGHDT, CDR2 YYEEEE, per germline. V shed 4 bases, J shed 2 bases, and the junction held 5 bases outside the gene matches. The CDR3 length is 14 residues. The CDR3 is CASSLGQPNTEAFF. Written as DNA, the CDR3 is TGTGCCAGCAGCCTGGGACAGCCCAACACTGAAGCTTTCTTT.

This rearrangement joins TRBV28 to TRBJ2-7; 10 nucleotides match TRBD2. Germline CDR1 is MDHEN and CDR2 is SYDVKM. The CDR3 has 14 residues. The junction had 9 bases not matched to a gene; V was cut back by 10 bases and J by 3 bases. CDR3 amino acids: CATNRSSGSYEQYF. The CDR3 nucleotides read TGTGCCACCAACCGCTCTAGCGGGAGCTACGAGCAGTACTTC.

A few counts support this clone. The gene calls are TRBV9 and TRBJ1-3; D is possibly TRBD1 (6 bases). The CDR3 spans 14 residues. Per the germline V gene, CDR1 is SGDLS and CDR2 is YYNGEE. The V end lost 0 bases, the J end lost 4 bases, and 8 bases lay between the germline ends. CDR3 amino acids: CASSVGDRGNTIYF. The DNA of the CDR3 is TGTGCCAGCAGCGTAGGAGACAGGGGAAACACCATATATTTT.

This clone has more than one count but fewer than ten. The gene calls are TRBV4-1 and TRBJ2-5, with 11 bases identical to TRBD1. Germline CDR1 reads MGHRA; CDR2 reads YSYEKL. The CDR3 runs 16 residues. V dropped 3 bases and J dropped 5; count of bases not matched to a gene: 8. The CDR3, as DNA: TGCGCCAGCAGCCAGGATAGGACAGGGGGCATGGAGACCCAGTACTTC. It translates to CASSQDRTGGMETQYF.

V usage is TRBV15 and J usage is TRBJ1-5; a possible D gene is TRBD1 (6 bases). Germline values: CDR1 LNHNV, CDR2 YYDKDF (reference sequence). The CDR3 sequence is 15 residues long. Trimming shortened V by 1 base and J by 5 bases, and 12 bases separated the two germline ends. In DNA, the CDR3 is TGTGCCACCAGCAGAGGGGGGGGCAGTCATCAGCCCCAGCATTTT. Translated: CATSRGGGSHQPQHF.